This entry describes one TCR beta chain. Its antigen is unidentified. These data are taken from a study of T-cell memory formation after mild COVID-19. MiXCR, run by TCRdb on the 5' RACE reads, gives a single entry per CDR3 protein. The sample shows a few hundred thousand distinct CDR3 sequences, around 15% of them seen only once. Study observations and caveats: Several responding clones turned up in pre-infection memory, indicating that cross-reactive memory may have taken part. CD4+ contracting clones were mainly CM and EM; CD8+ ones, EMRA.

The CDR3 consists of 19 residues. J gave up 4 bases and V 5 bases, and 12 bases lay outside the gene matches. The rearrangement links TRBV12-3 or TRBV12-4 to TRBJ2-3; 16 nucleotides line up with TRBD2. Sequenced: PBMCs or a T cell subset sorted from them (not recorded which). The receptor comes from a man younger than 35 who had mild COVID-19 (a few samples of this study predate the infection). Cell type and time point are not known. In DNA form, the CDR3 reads TGTGCCAGCAGTCCCGAAGGGACTAGCGGGGGGGCCAGGGCAGATACGCAGTATTTT. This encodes CASSPEGTSGGARADTQYF.